These 27 T cell receptor beta chains were sequenced from one sample in a study of blood T cell repertoires in COVID-19 (dated by TCRdb to about 2020). Library preparation used the immunoSEQ multiplex PCR assay. TCRdb stores this immuneACCESS table with in-frame sequences only. Part of the clones is absent; in the studies checked, under half of the shortfall reflects unresolved V genes, and no reason is known for the rest. The sample data list under 350,000 clones, and 80% to 90% of these were observed just once. The ten largest clones take up roughly 4% of the sample. Material: PBMCs or T cells enriched from blood (not recorded which). These receptors all stem from a woman in her thirties or forties with acute COVID-19.

CDR3: CASLLTGSYEQYF. The DNA of the CDR3 is TGTGCCAGCCTCCTTACCGGGAGCTACGAGCAGTACTTC. The chain links TRBV12-3 or TRBV12-4 to TRBJ2-7, with a possible D match to TRBD2 (6 bases). Trimming cost V 8 bases and J 3 bases, with 14 bases left between them. The CDR3 totals 13 residues.

The chain links TRBV3-1 (or the pseudogene TRBV3-2) to TRBJ2-7; D possibly corresponds to TRBD2 (6 bases). Trimming took off 4 bases at V and 4 bases at J, with 17 bases between the two ends. CDR1 and CDR2 (germline): LGHDT, YNNKEL (reference sequence). This CDR3 comprises 15 residues. Written as DNA, the CDR3 is TGTGCCAGCAGCCTGTCCCCCGGGGGAGAGTACGAGCAGTACTTC. It translates to CASSLSPGGEYEQYF.

This chain uses TRBV9 with TRBJ2-1; weak D call: TRBD2 (7 bases). This CDR3 comprises 16 residues. Trimming stripped 4 bases from V and 9 bases from J, with 23 bases between. CDR1 SGDLS and CDR2 YYNGEE come from the germline V gene. CDR3 coding DNA: TGTGCCAGCAGCACCAATGAGGGGGGGCCCGGTAGTGAGCAGTTCTTC. Its translation is CASSTNEGGPGSEQFF.

The chain employs TRBV5-6 and TRBJ1-1; 9 positions match TRBD1. The V gene end was trimmed by 4 bases and the J gene end by 3 bases; junction bases not matched to a gene: 10. The CDR3 is 16 residues long. In germline, CDR1 is SGHDT, CDR2 YYEEEE. CDR3 region: CASSPLTGGLDTEAFF. CDR3 nucleotides: TGTGCCAGCAGCCCCCTCACAGGGGGCCTAGACACTGAAGCTTTCTTT.

The chain employs TRBV2 and TRBJ2-1; 11 bases agree with TRBD2. The CDR3 is 16 residues long. Germline loops: CDR1 SNHLY, CDR2 FYNNEI. J gave up 8 bases and V 3 bases, and 9 bases lay outside the gene matches. CDR3 sequence reads: CASSEASGRPGDEQFF. DNA of the CDR3: TGTGCCAGCAGTGAGGCTAGCGGGAGGCCGGGGGATGAGCAGTTCTTC.

As DNA, the CDR3 is TGTGCCAGCAGCCAAGAGGGGACACGCACAGATACGCAGTATTTT. Its protein is CASSQEGTRTDTQYF. The V and J genes are TRBV3-1 (or the pseudogene TRBV3-2) and TRBJ2-3, with a weak D call TRBD1 (6 bases). Germline V gene data show CDR1 as LGHDT and CDR2 as YNNKEL (reference sequence). The CDR3 runs to 15 residues. The ends were cut back, 0 bases at V and 1 base at J, with 8 bases in the middle.

This sequence joins TRBV19 and TRBJ2-1, with a weak D call TRBD2 (6 bases). Looked up from germline, CDR1 is LNHDA and CDR2 is SQIVND (reference sequence). This CDR3 is built from 15 residues. The germline V and J ends were trimmed by 7 bases and 0 bases, with 13 bases remaining between them. CDR3 in amino acids: CASMWGGTSYNEQFF. CDR3 bases: TGTGCCAGTATGTGGGGCGGGACCTCCTACAATGAGCAGTTCTTC.

The rearrangement links TRBV10-3 to TRBJ1-1; D gene ambiguous. The CDR3 totals 13 residues. Trimming took off 9 bases at V and 4 bases at J, with 15 bases between the two ends. Germline lookup yields CDR1 ENHRY and CDR2 SYGVKD. The CDR3 here is CAITPISSTEAFF. The CDR3 DNA sequence: TGTGCCATTACCCCTATATCTAGCACTGAAGCTTTCTTT.

J is TRBJ1-1 and V is TRBV5-4, with D possibly TRBD1 on 6 matching bases. Germline V lookup: CDR1 SGHNT, CDR2 YYREEE (reference sequence). The CDR3 is 14 residues long. Between the trimmed V and J ends, which lost 5 bases and 1 base, there was a span of 12 bases. In DNA, the CDR3 is TGTGCCAGCAGACGACAGGCGGCGAACACTGAAGCTTTCTTT. This encodes CASRRQAANTEAFF.

The V gene is TRBV27, the J gene TRBJ1-2; 8 bases agree with TRBD1. V was pared by 6 bases and J by 1 base, with 7 bases of the junction left unmatched. CDR3 length equals 15 residues. Per germline, CDR1 MNHEY and CDR2 SMNVEV (reference sequence). CDR3 DNA: TGTGCCAGCAGGGACGGACAGGGTGGTAACTATGGCTACACCTTC. The encoded protein is CASRDGQGGNYGYTF.

This clone occurred once. The chain carries TRBV28 and TRBJ1-1; D gene ambiguous. Germline lookup yields CDR1 MDHEN and CDR2 SYDVKM. The CDR3 sequence is 14 residues long. Trimming removed 5 bases at V and 1 base at J, with 11 bases between. CDR3 DNA sequence: TGTGCCAGCAGTCCGACTCTTCGGAACACTGAAGCTTTCTTT. As protein: CASSPTLRNTEAFF. Supplemented by reference TRBV28 and TRBJ1-1, the full variable domain reads DVKVTQSSRYLVKRTGEKVFLECVQDMDHENMFWYRQDPGLGLRLIYFSYDVKMKEKGDIPEGYSVSREKKERFSLILESASTNQTSMYLCASSPTLRNTEAFFGQGTRLTVV.

V is TRBV20-1 and J is TRBJ1-2; no reliable D call. Trimming removed 3 bases at V and 3 bases at J, with 14 bases between. In germline, CDR1 is DFQATT, CDR2 SNEGSKA (reference sequence). This CDR3 spans 14 amino acids. CDR3 bases: TGCAGTGCTAGTCTTACAACGGGAGACTATGGCTACACCTTC. It is translated as CSASLTTGDYGYTF.

The chain carries TRBV11-3 and TRBJ1-4, with TRBD1 matching 10 bases. The CDR3 length is 20 residues. After removal of 0 bases from V and 0 bases from J, the junction contained 10 bases not matched to a gene. Germline CDR1 and CDR2: SGHNT and YENEEA. In nucleotides, the CDR3 is TGTGCCAGCAGCTTAGAGGGACAGGGGATAATCGTTGCAACTAATGAAAAACTGTTTTTT. Residues: CASSLEGQGIIVATNEKLFF.

The chain employs TRBV19 and TRBJ2-5; 8 bases line up with TRBD1. Germline-derived CDR1 and CDR2 are LNHDA and SQIVND (reference sequence). Trimming took 3 bases from V and 4 from J; bases not matched to a gene: 4. The length of the CDR3 is 14 residues. CDR3 coding DNA: TGTGCCAGTAGTATCGCCAGGGGGCTAGAGACCCAGTACTTC. Translating gives CASSIARGLETQYF.

This clone turned up a few times. The chain links TRBV4-1 to TRBJ2-2; D perhaps matches TRBD2 (6 bases). The CDR3 extends over 15 amino acids. CDR1 is MGHRA, CDR2 YSYEKL, per germline. Between the trimmed V and J ends, which lost 4 bases and 0 bases, there was a span of 9 bases. CDR3 sequence (DNA): TGCGCCAGCAGCCGGGACTTCCCGAACACCGGGGAGCTGTTTTTT. It specifies CASSRDFPNTGELFF.

This clone has more than one count but fewer than ten. The V gene is TRBV6-6, the J gene TRBJ2-1, with 16 bases aligning to TRBD2. The CDR3 sequence is 18 residues long. Germline CDR1 and CDR2: MNHNY and SVGAGI (reference sequence). J was trimmed by 7 bases and V by 6 bases; bases with no gene match: 12. Here the CDR3 reads CASSRGTSGRALRNEQFF. DNA for the CDR3: TGTGCCAGCAGCCGAGGGACTAGCGGGAGGGCCTTACGTAATGAGCAGTTCTTC.

The rearrangement links TRBV5-4 to TRBJ1-3; the D is unclear. This CDR3 contains 15 residues. V was clipped by 2 bases and J by 4 bases, with 13 bases between them. CDR1 is SGHNT and CDR2 is YYREEE in the germline V gene (reference sequence). The CDR3 reads CASSLEQSGGNTIYF. The CDR3 DNA is TGTGCCAGCAGCTTAGAACAATCGGGAGGAAACACCATATATTTT.

The chain carries TRBV6-5 and TRBJ2-3; possible D gene TRBD1, 5 bases. Germline V gene data show CDR1 as MNHEY and CDR2 as SVGAGI. The CDR3 covers 14 residues. Trimming pared 2 bases from V and 4 bases from J, leaving 10 bases between. CDR3 loop: CASSYQGASDTQYF. For the CDR3, the DNA is TGTGCCAGCAGTTACCAGGGCGCATCAGATACGCAGTATTTT.

The chain recombines TRBV7-2 with TRBJ2-1, with D tentatively TRBD2 (7 bases). V lost 1 base to trimming and J lost 0 bases, with 16 bases between them. This CDR3 contains 18 residues. CDR1 and CDR2 from the germline V gene are SGHTA and FQGNSA. The CDR3 spells CASSLGGGGQSSYNEQFF. CDR3 sequence (DNA): TGTGCCAGCAGCTTAGGGGGCGGGGGCCAGAGCTCCTACAATGAGCAGTTCTTC. Based on the CDR3 plus reference TRBV7-2 and TRBJ2-1, the full variable domain is GAGVSQSPSNKVTEKGKDVELRCDPISGHTALYWYRQSLGQGLEFLIYFQGNSAPDKSGLPSDRFSAERTGGSVSTLTIQRTQQEDSAVYLCASSLGGGGQSSYNEQFFGPGTRLTVL.

V is TRBV6-5 and J is TRBJ2-5; D call uncertain. The germline V gene has CDR1 MNHEY and CDR2 SVGAGI. The CDR3 consists of 13 residues. V lost 6 bases and J lost 4, with 12 bases in between. The CDR3: CASSSYRRETQYF. CDR3 sequence (DNA): TGTGCCAGCAGCTCCTACCGTAGAGAGACCCAGTACTTC.

Only a few counts were recorded for this clone. Other DNA sequences in the sample encode the same CDR3. The rearrangement joins TRBV18 to TRBJ1-4; D remains ambiguous. CDR1 is KGHSH and CDR2 is LQKENI in the germline V gene. This CDR3 has 13 residues. Between the trimmed V and J ends, which lost 3 bases and 6 bases, there was a span of 8 bases. Here the CDR3 reads CASSPREDEKLFF. In DNA, the CDR3 is TGTGCCAGCTCACCCCGGGAAGATGAAAAACTGTTTTTT.

V gene TRBV28 combines with J gene TRBJ1-1; perhaps TRBD1 as D (5 bases). This CDR3 contains 13 residues. Germline CDR1 is MDHEN and CDR2 is SYDVKM. Trimming took off 6 bases at V and 0 bases at J, with 8 bases between the two ends. Here the CDR3 reads CASRGLMNTEAFF. The DNA for the CDR3 is TGTGCCAGCAGGGGGCTCATGAACACTGAAGCTTTCTTT.

The chain carries TRBV19 and TRBJ1-2; 7 nucleotides match TRBD1. With 3 bases clipped from V and 7 bases from J, the junction kept 8 bases outside the gene matches. Germline CDR1 reads LNHDA; CDR2 reads SQIVND (reference sequence). This CDR3 has 14 amino acids. The CDR3 region is CASSMGQGETGYTF. Written as DNA, the CDR3 is TGTGCCAGTAGTATGGGGCAGGGGGAAACTGGCTACACCTTC.

V usage is TRBV7-9 and J usage is TRBJ2-2, with a tentative D call TRBD1 (5 bases). This CDR3 comprises 13 residues. The ends were cut back, 5 bases at V and 5 bases at J, with 9 bases in the middle. Germline-derived CDR1 and CDR2 are SEHNR and FQNEAQ (reference sequence). The CDR3 here is CASSRRDTGELFF. DNA for the CDR3: TGTGCCAGCAGCCGCAGGGATACCGGGGAGCTGTTTTTT.

The chain uses TRBV9 and TRBJ1-1; D remains ambiguous. Looked up from germline, CDR1 is SGDLS and CDR2 is YYNGEE. V was pared by 6 bases and J by 7 bases, with 16 bases between. The length of the CDR3 is 13 residues. The DNA for the CDR3 is TGTGCCAGCAATCAGTACTCGGGAAGTGAAGCTTTCTTT. Translation: CASNQYSGSEAFF.

This chain links TRBV15 with TRBJ1-4; tentative D call: TRBD1 (5 bases). V was trimmed by 3 bases and J by 8 bases, leaving 13 bases between them. This CDR3 has 14 amino acids. CDR1 is LNHNV and CDR2 is YYDKDF in the germline V gene (reference sequence). CDR3 region: CATSRIWGGEKLFF. Here the CDR3 DNA reads TGTGCCACCAGCAGGATATGGGGGGGAGAAAAACTGTTTTTT.

V is TRBV7-3 and J is TRBJ2-1; D gene ambiguous. The CDR3 contains 15 residues. V lost 2 bases, J lost 3 bases, and 11 bases lay in between. Germline lookup yields CDR1 SGHTA and CDR2 FQGTGA. Here the CDR3 DNA reads TGTGCCAGCAGCTTAGGGTGGGCAAACTACAATGAGCAGTTCTTC. It is translated as CASSLGWANYNEQFF.